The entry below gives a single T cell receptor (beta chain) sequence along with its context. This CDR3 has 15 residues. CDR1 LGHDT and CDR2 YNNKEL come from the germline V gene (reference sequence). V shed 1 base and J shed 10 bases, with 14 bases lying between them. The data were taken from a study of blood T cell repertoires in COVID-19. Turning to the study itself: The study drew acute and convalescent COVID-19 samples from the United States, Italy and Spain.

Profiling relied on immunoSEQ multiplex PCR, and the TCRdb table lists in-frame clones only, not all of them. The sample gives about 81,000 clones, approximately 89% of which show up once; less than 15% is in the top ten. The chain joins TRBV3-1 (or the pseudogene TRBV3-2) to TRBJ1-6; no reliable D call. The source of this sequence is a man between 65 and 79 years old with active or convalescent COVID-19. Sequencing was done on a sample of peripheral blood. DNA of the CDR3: TGTGCCAGCAGCCAAGGGGCTGCCGGGATATCACCCCTCCACTTT. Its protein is CASSQGAAGISPLHF.